This T cell receptor beta chain was recovered during a study of OX40 agonist ivuxolimab in advanced cancers. Study details: Participants averaged 60 years of age (range about 23 to 79) and were roughly 83% male. The study reported partial responses in three patients: one hepatocellular carcinoma, two cutaneous melanoma. Regarding the study as a whole: The study observed clonal expansion of CD4+ and CD8+ blood T cells by week 6 at 0.1 to 3.0 mg/kg. The expanded peripheral T cells' antigen specificity was not determined.

Assay used: immunoSEQ multiplex PCR; TCRdb lists only in-frame clones, some missing. The data contain over 65,000 clones, about nine tenths of them singletons. From germline, CDR1 is SGHNT and CDR2 YENEEA. V lost 4 bases to trimming and J lost 6 bases, with 7 bases between them. This CDR3 comprises 11 residues. As regards this clone: Antigen: not known.

The specimen was CD4+ or CD8+ T cells sorted from blood, collected in a trial of the OX40 agonist ivuxolimab. The TCR was taken from an adult with an advanced solid tumor such as melanoma, head and neck, liver or kidney cancer. V is TRBV11-3 and J is TRBJ2-7; D is ambiguous. CDR3 DNA sequence: TGTGCCAGCAGCTGGGGATCCGAGCAGTACTTC. The encoded protein is CASSWGSEQYF.